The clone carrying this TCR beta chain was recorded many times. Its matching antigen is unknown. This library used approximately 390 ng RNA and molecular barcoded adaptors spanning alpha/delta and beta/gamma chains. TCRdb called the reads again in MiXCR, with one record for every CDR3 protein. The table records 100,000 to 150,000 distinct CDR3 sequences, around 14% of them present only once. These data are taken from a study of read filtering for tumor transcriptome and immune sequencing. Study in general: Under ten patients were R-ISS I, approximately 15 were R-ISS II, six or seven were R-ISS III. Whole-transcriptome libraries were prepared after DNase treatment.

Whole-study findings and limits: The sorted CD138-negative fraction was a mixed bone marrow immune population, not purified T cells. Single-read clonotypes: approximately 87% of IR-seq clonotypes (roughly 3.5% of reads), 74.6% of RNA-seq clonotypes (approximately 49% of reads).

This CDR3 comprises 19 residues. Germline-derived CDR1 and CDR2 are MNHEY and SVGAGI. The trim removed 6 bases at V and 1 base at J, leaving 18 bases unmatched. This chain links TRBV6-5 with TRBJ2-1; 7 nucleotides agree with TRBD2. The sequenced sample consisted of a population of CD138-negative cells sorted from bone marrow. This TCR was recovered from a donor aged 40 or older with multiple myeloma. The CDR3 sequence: CASSPFSHREGGSYNEQFF. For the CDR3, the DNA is TGTGCCAGCAGCCCTTTTTCCCACCGAGAGGGAGGGTCCTACAATGAGCAGTTCTTC.